This entry features one TCR beta chain sequence. As processed by the authors: Amplification of reference gene primers was used by the study to estimate nucleated cell counts. The protocol was immunoSEQ multiplex PCR, while the TCRdb copy is restricted to in-frame clones and leaves out a portion. Clonal size and the V and J genes are those of that table, whereas D and trimming came from the DNA. The table records about 140,000 clones, about 82% of them present only once. The source of the sample is a study of blood T cell repertoires in COVID-19. Study-level information: The origin of the acute and convalescent COVID-19 samples was the United States, Italy and Spain. T cells, B-cell-depleted T cells, or PBMCs supplied cDNA or gDNA.

The CDR3 has 12 amino acids. Germline CDR1 is SGHTA and CDR2 is FQGNSA. Trimming cost V 3 bases and J 6 bases, with 7 bases left between them. The sequenced sample was peripheral blood. The J gene is TRBJ2-3, the V gene TRBV7-2; tentative D call: TRBD1 (5 bases). This receptor was obtained from a middle-aged man with acute or convalescent COVID-19. The CDR3 sequence: CASSFAGDTQYF. CDR3 DNA: TGTGCCAGCAGCTTTGCAGGGGATACGCAGTATTTT.